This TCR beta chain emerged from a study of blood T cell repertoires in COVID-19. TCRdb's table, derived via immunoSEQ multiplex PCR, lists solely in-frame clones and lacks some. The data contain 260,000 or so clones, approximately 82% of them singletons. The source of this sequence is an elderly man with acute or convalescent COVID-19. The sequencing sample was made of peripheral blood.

In DNA, the CDR3 is TGTGCCAGCACCCAACAGGGCGGGGGGCGAACCGGGGAGCTGTTTTTT. Residues: CASTQQGGGRTGELFF. The V gene is TRBV7-6, the J gene TRBJ2-2; 8 bases align to TRBD2. The CDR3 runs 16 residues. The V and J ends lost 7 bases and 5 bases, in that order; junction bases with no gene match: 12. Germline loops: CDR1 SGHVS, CDR2 FNYEAQ.